The 22 T cell receptor beta chains reported below all come from one sample, sequenced in a study of cytomegalovirus exposure and HLA in healthy donors (dated by TCRdb to 2016 to 2017). Library generation was performed with the immunoSEQ multiplex PCR assay. A mixture of 60 forward primers for TCR Vbeta segments and 13 reverse primers for TCR Jbeta segments was used in the multiplex PCR. Not all clones reach the TCRdb copy of this immuneACCESS table, which keeps in-frame sequences only. Checked studies attribute under half of the gap to unresolved V genes and leave the rest unexplained. The sample includes about 160,000 clones, with more than 65% observed a single time. Around 1.3% of the sample is taken by the ten largest. Sequenced sample: PBMCs. The receptors were gathered from a woman between 50 and 59 years old in good health and CMV-seronegative.

The V gene is TRBV28, the J gene TRBJ1-5, with 9 nucleotides matching TRBD1. The CDR3 loop spans 14 amino acids. CDR1 MDHEN and CDR2 SYDVKM come from the germline V gene. J lost 5 bases, V lost 7 bases, and 6 bases had no gene match. The CDR3 nucleotides read TGTGCCAGCATGTGGGGACAGGGCTATCAGCCCCAGCATTTT. Translating it yields CASMWGQGYQPQHF.

This clone was seen once. In DNA form, the CDR3 reads TGTGCCACCAGGACAGGAATTATCTACGAGCAGTACTTC. Translated: CATRTGIIYEQYF. The chain links TRBV6-5 to TRBJ2-7; 7 bases agree with TRBD1. This CDR3 has 13 amino acids. CDR1 is MNHEY and CDR2 is SVGAGI in the germline V gene. V lost 10 bases, J lost 3 bases, and 9 bases stayed unmatched.

This chain connects TRBV7-6 to TRBJ1-1, with TRBD1 matching over 8 bases. Germline loops: CDR1 SGHVS, CDR2 FNYEAQ. The CDR3 runs 15 residues. J gave up 8 bases and V 1 base, and 9 bases lay outside the gene matches. The CDR3 protein is CASSLEPGGGQEAFF. The CDR3 nucleotides read TGTGCCAGCAGCTTAGAGCCAGGGGGCGGTCAGGAAGCTTTCTTT.

This chain links TRBV28 with TRBJ2-7; 7 nucleotides match TRBD1. The J segment lost 3 bases and the V segment lost 6 bases, leaving 8 bases of the junction unmatched. The CDR3 sequence is 14 residues long. Germline V gives CDR1 MDHEN, CDR2 SYDVKM. CDR3 nucleotide sequence: TGTGCCAGCAGGACACCGGGACAGAACTACGAGCAGTACTTC. It is translated as CASRTPGQNYEQYF.

The chain combines TRBV9 with TRBJ2-7, with D possibly being TRBD2 (5 bases). This CDR3 contains 14 residues. Germline assignment: CDR1 SGDLS and CDR2 YYNGEE. Trimming removed 0 bases from V and 1 base from J, with 8 bases in between. The CDR3 DNA reads TGTGCCAGCAGCGTAGCCAGCGGTTCCTACGAGCAGTACTTC. Protein product: CASSVASGSYEQYF.

The gene calls are TRBV5-1 and TRBJ1-5; 8 bases agree with TRBD1. The CDR3 contains 17 residues. J gave up 7 bases and V 0 bases, and 12 bases lay outside the gene matches. Germline V gene lookup returns CDR1 SGHRS and CDR2 YFSETQ. CDR3 coding DNA: TGCGCCAGCAGCTTGGAACCGGGACAGGTGTTTTTCCAGCCCCAGCATTTT. Its translation is CASSLEPGQVFFQPQHF.

The V and J genes are TRBV5-1 and TRBJ1-2; 8 nucleotides align to TRBD1. Germline lookup yields CDR1 SGHRS and CDR2 YFSETQ. Trimming cost V 0 bases and J 4 bases; bases outside gene matches: 5. The CDR3 contains 15 residues. DNA of the CDR3: TGCGCCAGCAGCTTGGAGCAGGGGGCGCCCTATGGCTACACCTTC. Encoded protein: CASSLEQGAPYGYTF.

The gene calls are TRBV7-2 and TRBJ2-5; a possible D gene is TRBD1 (6 bases). Trimming left V 1 base short and J 5 bases short, with 11 bases between. This CDR3 contains 14 residues. Germline V gene lookup returns CDR1 SGHTA and CDR2 FQGNSA. The chain's CDR3 is CASSLGWGRETQYF. The CDR3 bases are TGTGCCAGCAGCTTAGGCTGGGGGCGGGAGACCCAGTACTTC.

The table lists this clone with a count of one. The rearrangement links TRBV10-1 to TRBJ2-1; 9 bases line up with TRBD2. The length of the CDR3 is 14 residues. Trimming at V came to 3 bases and at J to 9 bases, leaving 6 bases not matched to a gene. Germline values: CDR1 WNHNN, CDR2 SYGVQD (reference sequence). The CDR3 spells CASSEGRGGTEQFF. In DNA, the CDR3 is TGCGCCAGCAGTGAAGGGCGGGGGGGCACTGAGCAGTTCTTC.

This clone occurred a few times. The chain combines TRBV2 with TRBJ1-5; D not resolved. This CDR3 has 15 residues. Germline CDR1 SNHLY, CDR2 FYNNEI. V was trimmed by 4 bases and J by 0 bases, leaving 10 bases between them. The CDR3 nucleotides read TGTGCCAGCAGTGTCGTAGCTTATAGCAATCAGCCCCAGCATTTT. This gives the protein CASSVVAYSNQPQHF.

The V gene is TRBV9, the J gene TRBJ1-3; a possible D gene is TRBD1 (5 bases). V lost 4 bases, J lost 0 bases, and 14 bases lay in between. CDR1 is SGDLS and CDR2 is YYNGEE in the germline V gene. CDR3 size: 16 residues. The CDR3 nucleotides are TGTGCCAGCAGCTCCACGGGGGTATCCTCTGGAAACACCATATATTTT. Protein: CASSSTGVSSGNTIYF. The full variable domain, its missing parts supplied by reference TRBV9 and TRBJ1-3, is DSGVTQTPKHLITATGQRVTLRCSPRSGDLSVYWYQQSLDQGLQFLIQYYNGEERAKGNILERFSAQQFPDLHSELNLSSLELGDSALYFCASSSTGVSSGNTIYFGEGSWLTVV.

The V call is TRBV7-2, the J call TRBJ1-5; tentative D call: TRBD1 (6 bases). CDR1 is SGHTA, CDR2 FQGNSA, per germline. Trimming stripped 5 bases from V and 7 bases from J, with 18 bases between. CDR3 length equals 15 residues. The CDR3 region is CASSPGTWGSQPQHF. The DNA of the CDR3 is TGTGCCAGCAGCCCGGGGACATGGGGATCACAGCCCCAGCATTTT.

This chain uses TRBV5-1 with TRBJ2-5, with TRBD1 matching over 10 bases. Losses at the gene ends were 4 bases for V and 4 bases for J; bases not matched to a gene: 4. Germline values: CDR1 SGHRS, CDR2 YFSETQ. The CDR3 length is 14 residues. DNA for the CDR3: TGCGCCAGCAGCACCAGGACAGGGGGAGAGACCCAGTACTTC. It is translated as CASSTRTGGETQYF. The complete variable domain, with remaining parts taken from reference TRBV5-1 and TRBJ2-5, reads KAGVTQTPRYLIKTRGQQVTLSCSPISGHRSVSWYQQTPGQGLQFLFEYFSETQRNKGNFPGRFSGRQFSNSRSEMNVSTLELGDSALYLCASSTRTGGETQYFGPGTRLLVL.

The genes are TRBV27 and TRBJ2-6; 10 bases match TRBD1. The germline gives CDR1 MNHEY, CDR2 SMNVEV (reference sequence). The CDR3 length is 18 residues. V was clipped by 6 bases and J by 0 bases; unmatched bases: 8. The CDR3 is CASSTGQGISSGANVLTF. The CDR3 bases are TGTGCCAGCAGCACGGGACAGGGGATTTCCTCTGGGGCCAACGTCCTGACTTTC.

The rearrangement uses TRBV2 and TRBJ2-7, with a possible D match to TRBD2 (6 bases). Germline assignment: CDR1 SNHLY and CDR2 FYNNEI. Deletions cut 3 bases from V and 7 bases from J, with 22 bases between. This CDR3 region has 16 residues. CDR3 loop: CASSDPRRGTYVEQYF. The DNA of the CDR3 is TGTGCCAGCAGTGATCCTCGTCGGGGGACCTACGTAGAGCAGTACTTC.

The gene calls are TRBV5-4 and TRBJ1-5; 7 positions agree with TRBD1. The ends lost 2 bases at V and 4 bases at J; junction bases unmatched: 6. Per the germline V gene, CDR1 is SGHNT and CDR2 is YYREEE (reference sequence). The CDR3 consists of 15 residues. The CDR3 DNA is TGTGCCAGCAGCTTATATGGGACAGTAAATCAGCCCCAGCATTTT. Translating gives CASSLYGTVNQPQHF.

The chain carries TRBV10-3 and TRBJ1-1; 11 bases map to TRBD1. V trimming: 7 bases; J trimming: 2 bases; junction bases outside the gene matches: 6. The V gene's germline CDR1 is ENHRY and CDR2 SYGVKD. The CDR3 runs 15 residues. Here the CDR3 reads CAITRDRGSNTEAFF. As DNA, the CDR3 is TGTGCCATCACCCGGGACAGGGGGTCCAACACTGAAGCTTTCTTT.

The chain has TRBV7-2 and TRBJ2-1; TRBD2 agrees at 8 bases. Trimming removed 6 bases from V and 7 bases from J; junction bases left unmatched: 8. CDR3 length: 14 amino acids. The V gene's germline CDR1 is SGHTA and CDR2 FQGNSA. The CDR3 loop is CASRKGGTRNEQFF. In nucleotides, the CDR3 is TGTGCCAGCAGGAAGGGAGGGACTAGAAATGAGCAGTTCTTC.

The V call is TRBV25-1, the J call TRBJ1-1; 8 positions agree with TRBD1. Per the germline V gene, CDR1 is MGHDK and CDR2 is SYGVNS. CDR3 length equals 15 residues. The V and J ends lost 3 bases and 1 base, in that order; junction bases with no gene match: 4. DNA of the CDR3: TGTGCCAGCAGTGACCCCGGGACAGGGAACACTGAAGCTTTCTTT. As protein: CASSDPGTGNTEAFF.

The chain is built from TRBV19 and TRBJ2-5; TRBD2 aligns across 7 bases. Germline-derived CDR1 and CDR2 are LNHDA and SQIVND (reference sequence). The CDR3 totals 14 residues. V was clipped by 1 base and J by 2 bases; unmatched bases: 1. In DNA, the CDR3 is TGTGCCAGTAGTATAGCCGGGGGGCAAGAGACCCAGTACTTC. Its translation is CASSIAGGQETQYF.

CDR3 residues: CASSLQGTSGNTGELFF. CDR3 nucleotide sequence: TGTGCCAGCAGCTTACAAGGGACTAGCGGCAACACCGGGGAGCTGTTTTTT. The chain combines TRBV7-2 with TRBJ2-2, with 11 positions matching TRBD2. Germline V CDR1 and CDR2: SGHTA, FQGNSA. The CDR3 has 17 amino acids. The V and J ends lost 2 bases and 2 bases, in that order; junction bases with no gene match: 4.

The chain is built from TRBV15 and TRBJ1-2, with 7 bases matching TRBD1. Germline V gene lookup returns CDR1 LNHNV and CDR2 YYDKDF (reference sequence). V gave up 2 bases and J gave up 2 bases; unmatched junction bases: 5. There are 15 residues in the CDR3. The CDR3, as DNA: TGTGCCACCAGCAGATACAGGGGCTCAAACTATGGCTACACCTTC. It is translated as CATSRYRGSNYGYTF.